This T cell receptor beta chain was captured by sequencing in a study of beta chain features in type 1 diabetes (dated by TCRdb to 2016 to 2019). At the level of the whole study: Mean age, gender distribution, total cell number and subset yield did not differ between patients and healthy donors. Regulatory and stem cell-like memory subsets were obtained from only 8 patients and roughly 8 healthy donors, while naive and central memory subsets were obtained from all 28 donors. A total of some 110 million sorted cells were examined across all samples, and the number of cells per subset was strongly correlated with RNA yield. The study compared the TCRB repertoires of sorted circulating CD4+ T cell subsets in recently diagnosed type 1 diabetes patients with those in matched healthy donors. Study-wide findings and limitations: In all four CD4+ subsets, TCRB CDR3 length was moderately but significantly shorter in type 1 diabetes patients. Only small numbers of individuals were included in the HLA sub-analyses, which left unresolved whether HLA type had any influence on TCRB rearrangement. Shorter templates might have been favored by PCR, but patient and control samples were amplified and corrected together, so both groups would have been affected equally by any skew. Because cDNA was sequenced instead of genomic DNA, highly expressing activated cells could be over-represented, though the groups showed no difference in activation or CD3 levels. At VDJ recombination sites, type 1 diabetes patients had fewer insertions and more deleted nucleotides, which implies abnormalities in thymic rearrangement. Naive, central memory and regulatory TCRB repertoires appeared to be more alike among patients than among healthy donors.

A single peripheral blood draw of around 120 mL on average was collected from each donor into heparinised tubes. Naive, central memory, regulatory and stem cell-like memory CD4+ T cells were sorted on a BD FACSAria II using a panel including CD45RO, CCR7, CD25, CD127, CD95 and CD27. All sorted populations exceeded 98% purity. PBMCs were isolated immediately by Lymphoprep density gradient centrifugation and stained directly without culture. So that batch effects would be minimized, each experiment stained and sorted samples in pairs, pairing one healthy donor with one patient. The entire isolated RNA was reverse transcribed using the High Capacity cDNA Reverse Transcription Kit, and thus expressed TCRB transcripts were sequenced. Deep immunoSEQ sequencing was performed on naive, central memory and regulatory T cell samples, with an average of roughly 3.6 million total reads per sample. After sorted cells were lysed in RLT buffer, RNA was extracted with DNase-treated RNeasy Micro or Mini kits, with the choice depending on cell number. To prevent cross-contamination, each cell subset was processed individually, whereas patient and healthy donor samples were processed jointly. The immunoSEQ multiplex PCR was used to amplify TCRB sequences from cDNA, yielding 87-bp fragments that span the CDR3 region. Amplicons were sequenced on the Illumina HiSeq platform. Per the authors' processing: Synthetic template baselines were used to correct PCR bias computationally, reads within Hamming distance 2 were collapsed, and singletons that could not be merged were discarded. Reads were aligned to IMGT to assign V, D and J genes, CDR3 length, and insertions or deletions at six rearrangement sites. Within each subset, clonotype counts were normalized to the number of sorted cells before true diversity and Gini coefficients were calculated with the tcR R package. Repertoire sharing was quantified using the overlap coefficient calculated on TCRB nucleotide sequences. The clones in this table, taken by TCRdb from immuneACCESS, are in-frame only. Not every clone is retained; where verified, under half of the shortfall comes from an unresolved V gene, and the cause of the rest is unknown. The DNA was the basis for D and trimming; V, J and clone size are from that table. The sample profile shows around 140,000 clones; 9% of them were found once. Together, the top ten hold around 0.79% of the sample.

V ends up 2 bases short and J 3 bases short, with an unmatched junction base count of 2. For CDR1 and CDR2, the germline V gene lists SGHTA and FQGNSA. The CDR3 goes from the cysteine to the phenylalanine over 15 residues. Just the 45-base CDR3 DNA is kept, in frame starting at base 1. This clone was seen only a few times. Its antigen remains undetermined. Base qualities were left out, and no much larger clone turns up one base away. The sequence came from a man aged 30 to 45 with type 1 diabetes. Sequencing used central memory CD4+ T cells from blood. The rearrangement combines TRBV7-2 with TRBJ2-7, and 12 bases in between align with TRBD2. Here the CDR3 is given as CASSLRLAGDYEQYF. At the DNA level, the sequence is TGTGCCAGCAGCTTAAGACTAGCGGGAGACTACGAGCAGTACTTC.